The clone carrying this T cell receptor (beta chain) appeared a few times. V dropped 4 bases and J dropped 8 bases, with 8 bases sitting between them. The CDR3 runs 11 residues. Germline lookup yields CDR1 LNHDA and CDR2 SQIVND (reference sequence). CDR3 and TCR beta VDJ profiling relied on genomic DNA as the template. One entry per CDR3 protein results from TCRdb running MiXCR on the reads. Of around 250,000 distinct CDR3 sequences in the sample, approximately 55% were seen once. The source of the sample is a study of CD8+CD57+ T cells in acquired aplastic anemia. In the study overall: Sorting CD4+ and CD8+ cells gave DNA averaging about 3.2 ug.

Sequencing used sorted CD4+, CD8+, or CD8+CD57+ T cells (not recorded which) from PBMCs. The rearrangement joins TRBV19 to TRBJ1-1; D ambiguous. The clonotype was recovered from a human donor with severe aplastic anemia or a healthy control (not recorded which). The DNA for the CDR3 is TGTGCCAGTAGTAGCGGACTGGAAGCTTTCTTT. The encoded protein is CASSSGLEAFF.